One and the same sample provided the 15 T cell receptor beta chains below, sequenced in a study of tissue T cells after allogeneic stem cell transplantation. Profiling relied on immunoSEQ multiplex PCR, and the TCRdb table lists in-frame clones only, not all of them. This sample carries some 3,700 clones, approximately 50% of them seen once, and the ten largest clones take 6.3%. As for time point: mouse harvest day 7 after allogeneic transplant. Each mouse received 10^7 T-cell-depleted marrow cells plus 10^6 splenic CD5+ T cells by tail vein. Material for sequencing was gut tissue. Receptors originate from a female BALB/c mouse given C57BL/6 T cells with graft-versus-host disease after an allogeneic hematopoietic cell transplant.

For this clone: The gene names given are mouse names. The read halts 1 residue ahead of the CDR3 end, with the missing end drawn from the germline J gene. The chain recombines TRBV4 with TRBJ2-1; TRBD2 agrees at 11 bases. CDR1 LGHDT and CDR2 YNNKQL come from the germline V gene (reference sequence). Trimming at V came to 4 bases and at J to 1 base, leaving 0 bases not matched to a gene. CDR3 length: 15 amino acids. CDR3 region: CASSWDWGNYAEQFF. CDR3 DNA (partial): TGTGCCAGCAGCTGGGACTGGGGGAACTATGCTGAGCAGTTC.

With regard to this clone: All gene names here are mouse names. The CDR3 end falls 1 residue outside the read, so it is completed with the germline J gene. The chain uses TRBV26 and TRBJ2-4, with D perhaps given as TRBD1 or TRBD2 (6 bases each). The CDR3 sequence is 14 residues long. V was shortened by 1 base and J by 7 bases, with 12 bases between the two germline ends. Germline values: CDR1 KGHPV, CDR2 FQNQEV (reference sequence). The CDR3 DNA, read in part, is TGTGCCAGCAGTCTGTTGGGGGCGATGGACACCTTGTAC. Translated: CASSLLGAMDTLY. Given in full, the CDR3 is CASSLLGAMDTLYF.

In regard to this clone: These gene names are mouse names. Coverage ceases 1 residue before the CDR3 finishes, and the germline J gene fills in the end. The chain carries TRBV19 and TRBJ2-2; D may be TRBD1 (5 bases). The germline V and J ends were trimmed by 6 bases and 0 bases, with 9 bases remaining between them. Germline V gene data show CDR1 as FNHDT and CDR2 as SITEND (reference sequence). This CDR3 comprises 14 residues. This CDR3 is CASTQGANTGQLYF. The part of the CDR3 DNA that was read is TGTGCCAGCACGCAGGGAGCAAACACCGGGCAGCTCTAC.

About this clone: Genes and germline come from the mouse. The missing CDR3 end, 1 residue past where the read stops, is filled in from the germline J gene. The rearrangement joins TRBV16 to TRBJ2-2, with 13 bases matching TRBD2. The CDR3 totals 16 residues. Looked up from germline, CDR1 is SGHSA and CDR2 is FRNQAP. Germline trimming cut 3 bases from V and 6 bases from J; bases unmatched to any gene: 4. The CDR3 DNA, read in part, is TGTGCAAGCAGCTTCCGGGACTGGGGGGGGGCCGGGCAGCTCTAC. Translated: CASSFRDWGGAGQLY. The CDR3 in full is CASSFRDWGGAGQLYF.

Concerning this clone: Mouse germline and gene names are used. Read sequence stops 1 residue before the CDR3 end, and the germline J gene provides the missing end. The rearrangement links TRBV29 to TRBJ1-1; tentatively, D is TRBD1 (5 bases). CDR3 size: 15 residues. Trimming left V 4 bases short and J 4 bases short, with 16 bases between. The V gene's germline CDR1 is MSHET and CDR2 SYDVDS. Partial CDR3 DNA: TGTGCTAGCAGTTCCTCCAGGGTTGGTAGCACAGAAGTCTTC. This translates into CASSSSRVGSTEVF. The full CDR3 sequence reads CASSSSRVGSTEVFF.

As concerns this clone: Gene names and germline refer to mouse. The read comes to an end 1 residue before the CDR3 does, leaving the germline J gene to fill in the end. The rearrangement uses TRBV3 and TRBJ2-2, with D perhaps assigned TRBD1 or TRBD2 (6 bases each). V lost 2 bases, J lost 1 base, and 8 bases lay in between. CDR3 length equals 15 residues. Per the germline V gene, CDR1 is SNHLY and CDR2 is FYNGKV (reference sequence). The part of the CDR3 DNA that was read is TGTGCCAGCAGCTTATGGGGGCGAAACACCGGGCAGCTCTAC. Translated, it gives CASSLWGRNTGQLY. The CDR3 reads in full as CASSLWGRNTGQLYF.

This clone was counted only a few times. Germline and genes here are mouse. The sequenced fragment ends 1 residue before the CDR3 boundary, so the rest is inferred from the germline J gene. The chain links TRBV26 to TRBJ2-4, with 8 bases matching TRBD1. With V trimmed by 3 bases and J by 2 bases, 7 bases remained unmatched. This CDR3 spans 16 amino acids. CDR1 is KGHPV and CDR2 is FQNQEV in the germline V gene (reference sequence). This CDR3 is CASSLRGQGDQNTLYF. Partial CDR3 DNA: TGTGCCAGCAGTCTCAGGGGGCAAGGGGATCAAAACACCTTGTAC.

This clone was seen only a few times. Mouse names are used for the genes. The missing CDR3 end, 1 residue past where the read stops, is filled in from the germline J gene. The sample carries other DNA sequences with the same CDR3. The chain recombines TRBV3 with TRBJ1-2; D unclear. From germline, CDR1 is SNHLY and CDR2 FYNGKV (reference sequence). The CDR3 length is 14 residues. Trimming took off 1 base at V and 0 bases at J, with 6 bases between the two ends. CDR3 DNA (partial): TGTGCCAGCAGCTTAGAAGGAGCAAACTCCGACTACACC. Amino acid sequence: CASSLEGANSDYT. The entire CDR3 sequence reads CASSLEGANSDYTF.

This clone was seen a handful of times. Any gene name here is a mouse gene name. Read coverage stops 1 residue before the CDR3 terminus; the germline J gene supplies the remainder. The chain couples TRBV20 to TRBJ1-2, with a tentative D call TRBD1 (5 bases). There are 12 residues in the CDR3. The germline CDR1 and CDR2 sequences are GFQATS and STVNSAI. Trimming pared 6 bases from V and 4 bases from J, leaving 12 bases between. The sequenced part of the CDR3 DNA is TGTGGTGCCGCGACGGGGGGCTCCGACTACACC. As protein: CGAATGGSDYT. The whole CDR3 protein reads CGAATGGSDYTF.

This clone appeared once. Mouse gene names apply. The CDR3 end is not reached by the read, which stops 1 residue before it; the germline J gene fills it in. The chain joins TRBV1 to TRBJ1-1; 12 bases fit TRBD1. Germline V lookup: CDR1 NSQYPW, CDR2 LRSPGD (reference sequence). The CDR3 consists of 14 residues. V shed 3 bases, J shed 10 bases, and the junction held 6 bases outside the gene matches. This chain's CDR3 is CTCSARDRGRRVFF. CDR3 bases read: TGCACCTGCAGTGCTAGGGACAGGGGGCGCAGAGTCTTC.

With regard to this clone: Here the gene names and germline are mouse. From the germline J gene comes the end of the CDR3, since the read stops 1 residue before it. The chain carries TRBV15 and TRBJ2-1; D may be TRBD1 (5 bases). Germline CDR1 reads SGHND; CDR2 reads FRSKSL. The CDR3 has 12 residues. The V and J ends lost 5 bases and 7 bases respectively, with 9 bases between them. CDR3 DNA (partial): TGTGCCAGCAGTCTAGGGGTGGCTGAGCAGTTC. Its translation: CASSLGVAEQF. The whole CDR3 protein reads CASSLGVAEQFF.

As regards this clone: Gene names refer to mouse genes. The CDR3 here is CASSLGDTQYF. The part of the CDR3 DNA that was read is TGTGCAAGCAGCTTAGGAGACACCCAGTAC. This rearrangement joins TRBV16 to TRBJ2-5; D ambiguous. The CDR3 end lies 1 residue beyond the end of the read and is filled in from the germline J gene. V lost 1 base and J lost 5, with 1 base in between. CDR3 size: 11 residues. Germline V gene sequence: CDR1 SGHSA, CDR2 FRNQAP.

In the case of this clone: Gene names follow the mouse nomenclature. Read data end 1 residue before the CDR3 end; the end is taken from the germline J gene. The rearrangement joins TRBV15 to TRBJ2-1, with a tentative D call TRBD1 (5 bases). The germline CDR1 and CDR2 sequences are SGHND and FRSKSL. The CDR3 totals 13 residues. Deletions cut 3 bases from V and 3 bases from J, with 6 bases between. The CDR3 reads CASSFDSYAEQFF. Partial CDR3 DNA: TGTGCCAGCAGTTTCGACAGCTATGCTGAGCAGTTC.

As concerns this clone: Mouse gene names and germline throughout. The read halts 1 residue ahead of the CDR3 end, with the missing end drawn from the germline J gene. The chain has TRBV3 and TRBJ2-1; D is undetermined. Trimming left V 4 bases short and J 1 base short, with 5 bases between. Germline V gene data show CDR1 as SNHLY and CDR2 as FYNGKV (reference sequence). The CDR3 contains 13 residues. CDR3 bases read: TGTGCCAGCAGCTCGGACAACTATGCTGAGCAGTTC. This translates into CASSSDNYAEQF. The complete CDR3 protein is CASSSDNYAEQFF. The variable domain in full, completed from reference TRBV3 and TRBJ2-1, reads GPKVLQIPSHQIIDMGQMVTLNCDPVSNHLYFYWYKQILGQQMEFLVNFYNGKVMEKSKLFKDQFSVERPDGSYFTLKIQPTALEDSAVYFCASSSDNYAEQFFGPGTRLTVL.

Comment on this clone: Gene names refer to mouse genes. From the germline J gene comes the end of the CDR3, since the read stops 1 residue before it. The same CDR3 arises from other DNA sequences in this sample as well. The chain employs TRBV26 and TRBJ2-7, with 7 bases that match TRBD1. This CDR3 is built from 13 residues. The germline V gene has CDR1 KGHPV and CDR2 FQNQEV (reference sequence). The junction had 0 bases not matched to a gene; V was cut back by 3 bases and J by 1 base. The CDR3 DNA, read in part, is TGTGCCAGCAGTCTCAGGGGGTCCTATGAACAGTAC. Protein sequence: CASSLRGSYEQY. In full, the CDR3 is CASSLRGSYEQYF.